The following is a T cell receptor beta chain sequence with its context. Its antigen is currently unknown. The data were taken from a study of PD-L1 blockade in urothelial cancer. Overall study: Anywhere from 0 to 3 prior chemotherapy regimens had been received by patients. Study results and limitations: A below-median TCR clonality in blood before treatment predicted better survival. Larger 3-week expansion of tumor-associated blood clones was seen in durable-benefit patients.

Time point given: pretreatment peripheral blood. Clones were sequenced by immunoSEQ multiplex PCR, and TCRdb holds only the in-frame ones, with some missing. This table has 130,000 or so clones, about four fifths appearing once. CDR1 and CDR2 from the germline V gene are MDHEN and SYDVKM. Trimming left V 5 bases short and J 2 bases short, with 13 bases between. The CDR3 is made up of 15 amino acids. This TCR was sampled from a man in his forties or fifties with urothelial cancer. The chain couples TRBV28 to TRBJ1-5, with D perhaps TRBD1 (6 bases). Here the sequenced sample was PBMCs, taken around atezolizumab (anti-PD-L1) treatment. CDR3: CASSRGGSGNQPQHF. In nucleotides, the CDR3 is TGTGCCAGCAGTCGTGGGGGCTCGGGCAATCAGCCCCAGCATTTT. Full variable domain (outside the CDR3, taken from reference TRBV28 and TRBJ1-5): DVKVTQSSRYLVKRTGEKVFLECVQDMDHENMFWYRQDPGLGLRLIYFSYDVKMKEKGDIPEGYSVSREKKERFSLILESASTNQTSMYLCASSRGGSGNQPQHFGDGTRLSIL.